This T cell receptor (beta chain) is drawn from a study of OX40 agonist ivuxolimab in advanced cancers. The germline V and J ends were trimmed by 1 base and 9 bases, with 1 base remaining between them. Germline CDR1 is SNHLY and CDR2 is FYNNEI. CDR3 length equals 10 residues. This clone was counted a single time. Sequencing was performed with immunoSEQ multiplex PCR; in TCRdb, only in-frame clones are kept and a portion is missing. The profile shows about 34,000 clones, 80% to 85% of them singletons. The rearrangement joins TRBV2 to TRBJ2-1; D is unclear. The source is an adult with an advanced solid tumor such as melanoma, head and neck, liver or kidney cancer. This specimen consisted of CD4+ or CD8+ T cells sorted from blood, obtained in a trial of the OX40 agonist ivuxolimab. The DNA of the CDR3 is TGTGCCAGCAGTGAAGGTGAGCAGTTCTTC. It encodes CASSEGEQFF.